These 22 T cell receptor beta chains originate from one sample sequenced in a study of early T cells in non-severe SARS-CoV-2 infection. TCRdb called the 5' RACE reads again in MiXCR, with one record for every CDR3 protein. The table shows roughly 99,000 distinct CDR3 sequences, with 11% occurring only once. The specimen was whole blood. The source is an adult who was a healthcare worker with PCR-confirmed SARS-CoV-2 infection or an uninfected control (not recorded which).

The V and J genes are TRBV12-3 or TRBV12-4 and TRBJ2-5, with D possibly being TRBD2 (7 bases). V was clipped by 0 bases and J by 2 bases, with 13 bases between them. CDR3 length: 16 residues. CDR3 nucleotides: TGTGCCAGCAGTTTAGCGCTGAAGGGGGGGCAAGAGACCCAGTACTTC. Its translation is CASSLALKGGQETQYF.

In this sample, this clonotype turned up a few times. A much larger clone differs from this one at a single base, so this may be a read error. This chain uses TRBV4-1 with TRBJ1-5; D is unresolved. Germline CDR1 reads MGHRA; CDR2 reads YSYEKL. The length of the CDR3 is 13 residues. This CDR3 is CASSPYSNQPRHF. CDR3 sequence (DNA): TGCGCCAGCAGCCCATATTCTAATCAGCCCCGGCATTTT.

At least ten counts were recorded for this clonotype. The rearrangement joins TRBV11-2 to TRBJ2-5; 9 bases are a match to TRBD2. Germline trimming cut 2 bases from V and 4 bases from J; bases unmatched to any gene: 8. The germline gives CDR1 SGHAT, CDR2 FQNNGV. The CDR3 totals 16 residues. This CDR3 reads CASSLYGGRAGETQYF. The CDR3 coding sequence is TGTGCCAGCAGCTTATATGGCGGGAGGGCCGGAGAGACCCAGTACTTC.

This clonotype has a count of ten or more. This chain uses TRBV20-1 with TRBJ1-1; possibly TRBD1 for D (5 bases). Germline V gene lookup returns CDR1 DFQATT and CDR2 SNEGSKA (reference sequence). This CDR3 has 10 residues. With 5 bases removed from V and 9 bases from J, the gap between germline ends came to 10 bases. The CDR3 sequence is CSARREQAFF. CDR3 in DNA: TGCAGTGCTCGCAGGGAGCAAGCTTTCTTT.

This rearrangement joins TRBV2 to TRBJ2-1; TRBD2 is a possible D gene (6 bases). Germline V gives CDR1 SNHLY, CDR2 FYNNEI. The CDR3 covers 15 residues. Trimming took off 6 bases at V and 8 bases at J, with 20 bases between the two ends. CDR3 sequence (DNA): TGTGCCAGCAGGACGGGACTTTCTTGGGTCGATGAGCAGTTCTTC. This sequence encodes CASRTGLSWVDEQFF.

In this sample, this clonotype turned up a few times. The chain is built from TRBV6-1 and TRBJ1-2; D not certain. This CDR3 contains 11 residues. The germline V and J ends were trimmed by 7 bases and 7 bases, with 10 bases remaining between them. Germline values: CDR1 MNHNS, CDR2 SASEGT. In nucleotides, the CDR3 is TGTGCCAGCACCGGGCTAGTTGGCTACACCTTC. Translated, it gives CASTGLVGYTF.

The chain joins TRBV12-3 or TRBV12-4 to TRBJ1-1; no firm D call. The germline V and J ends were trimmed by 6 bases and 4 bases, with 15 bases remaining between them. The CDR3 covers 14 residues. The CDR3 here is CASRRLGGPTEAFF. Written as DNA, the CDR3 is TGTGCCAGCAGGCGTCTCGGCGGCCCCACTGAAGCTTTCTTT.

The table lists this clonotype with a few counts. This chain links TRBV28 with TRBJ1-4; the D gene is possibly TRBD1 (6 bases). Trimming took 7 bases from V and 8 from J, leaving 11 bases between them. The germline CDR1 and CDR2 sequences are MDHEN and SYDVKM. This CDR3 comprises 12 residues. The CDR3 loop is CASKQGWEKLFF. Written as DNA, the CDR3 is TGTGCCAGCAAACAGGGCTGGGAAAAACTGTTTTTT.

This clonotype was recorded a few times. This rearrangement joins TRBV29-1 to TRBJ2-5, with TRBD1 identical over 7 bases. The V gene's germline CDR1 is SQVTM and CDR2 ANQGSEA. J gave up 5 bases and V 6 bases, and 6 bases lay outside the gene matches. The length of the CDR3 is 12 residues. This CDR3 is CSVLGQQETQYF. CDR3 nucleotide sequence: TGCAGCGTCCTGGGACAGCAGGAGACCCAGTACTTC.

This clonotype has just a few counts. The chain couples TRBV12-3 or TRBV12-4 to TRBJ2-1, with unresolved D. CDR3 length: 12 residues. The germline V and J ends were trimmed by 5 bases and 7 bases, with 9 bases remaining between them. CDR3 loop: CASSQRWNEQFF. The CDR3 DNA is TGTGCCAGCAGTCAAAGGTGGAATGAGCAGTTCTTC.

This clonotype was seen many times. In DNA, the CDR3 is TGCAGTGCCCCAATGACAGGGTGGGCCGAGCAGTACTTC. Protein: CSAPMTGWAEQYF. The chain recombines TRBV20-1 with TRBJ2-7, with 7 bases lining up with TRBD1. The junction had 11 bases not matched to a gene; V was cut back by 6 bases and J by 6 bases. CDR3 length equals 13 residues. Per the germline V gene, CDR1 is DFQATT and CDR2 is SNEGSKA (reference sequence).

The chain couples TRBV6-2 or TRBV6-3 to TRBJ2-5; D possibly corresponds to TRBD2 (5 bases). The CDR3 runs 12 residues. The ends were cut back, 5 bases at V and 5 bases at J, with 9 bases in the middle. Germline V gene data show CDR1 as MNHEY and CDR2 as SVGEGT. The CDR3 is CASSGSGETQYF. Written as DNA, the CDR3 is TGTGCCAGCAGTGGGAGTGGGGAGACCCAGTACTTC.

This clonotype was seen at least ten times. The J gene is TRBJ2-3, the V gene TRBV25-1; the match to TRBD2 covers 12 bases. This CDR3 contains 13 residues. CDR1 MGHDK and CDR2 SYGVNS come from the germline V gene. The CDR3 here is CAARTSGMDTQYF. The CDR3 DNA is TGTGCTGCCCGGACTAGCGGGATGGATACGCAGTATTTT.

In its sample, this clonotype was seen a few times. V and J are TRBV6-1 and TRBJ1-1; possibly TRBD1 for D (6 bases). This CDR3 contains 14 residues. Between the trimmed V and J ends, which lost 4 bases and 3 bases, there was a span of 12 bases. Germline V gene sequence: CDR1 MNHNS, CDR2 SASEGT. The CDR3 here is CASSVLGHDTEAFF. The CDR3 bases are TGTGCCAGCAGTGTCCTGGGACACGACACTGAAGCTTTCTTT.

The chain combines TRBV15 with TRBJ2-3, with D tentatively TRBD2 (5 bases). The CDR3 loop spans 13 amino acids. Deletions cut 0 bases from V and 5 bases from J, with 6 bases between. Germline CDR1 LNHNV, CDR2 YYDKDF (reference sequence). Written as DNA, the CDR3 is TGTGCCACCAGCAGAGATCGGGGAGATACGCAGTATTTT. It codes for CATSRDRGDTQYF.

In this sample, this clonotype turned up a few times. This chain connects TRBV20-1 to TRBJ2-2; D is possibly TRBD1 (7 bases). V lost 3 bases and J lost 0, with 11 bases in between. The CDR3 covers 15 residues. Germline CDR1 is DFQATT and CDR2 is SNEGSKA (reference sequence). CDR3 residues: CSAREGTANTGELFF. CDR3 coding DNA: TGCAGTGCTAGGGAGGGGACAGCGAACACCGGGGAGCTGTTTTTT.

The chain recombines TRBV20-1 with TRBJ2-3; TRBD2 aligns across 10 bases. Trimming took 5 bases from V and 1 from J; bases not matched to a gene: 3. In germline, CDR1 is DFQATT, CDR2 SNEGSKA (reference sequence). This CDR3 has 14 amino acids. This CDR3 is CSASGTSGTDTQYF. The CDR3 nucleotides read TGCAGTGCTTCTGGGACTAGCGGCACAGATACGCAGTATTTT.

In this sample, this clonotype turned up many times. This chain connects TRBV2 to TRBJ2-4; 7 nucleotides align to TRBD1. Trimming cost V 6 bases and J 9 bases; bases outside gene matches: 8. Germline lookup yields CDR1 SNHLY and CDR2 FYNNEI. The CDR3 sequence is 13 residues long. CDR3: CASSRRQGSIQYF. DNA of the CDR3: TGTGCCAGCAGCAGAAGACAGGGCTCCATTCAGTACTTC.

In its sample, this clonotype was seen once. The gene calls are TRBV28 and TRBJ1-5; 7 nucleotides align to TRBD1. Germline CDR1 reads MDHEN; CDR2 reads SYDVKM. The CDR3 consists of 11 residues. The CDR3 sequence: CAGGHDQPQHF. The CDR3 region has the DNA TGTGCAGGGGGCCATGATCAGCCCCAGCATTTT.

The chain joins TRBV3-1 to TRBJ2-2; D might be TRBD2 (5 bases). The V end was cut by 2 bases, the J end by 6 bases, with 7 bases between. Germline loops: CDR1 LGHDT, CDR2 YNNKEL (reference sequence). The length of the CDR3 is 13 residues. The chain's CDR3 is CASSQPGSGELFF. DNA of the CDR3: TGTGCCAGCAGCCAACCGGGGTCCGGGGAGCTGTTTTTT.

This clonotype was picked up many times. The chain joins TRBV7-8 to TRBJ2-1, with 7 bases matching TRBD2. The CDR3 spans 12 residues. Unmatched junction bases numbered 5, after V lost 5 bases and J lost 10 bases. Germline V gene lookup returns CDR1 SGHVS and CDR2 FQNEAQ. The CDR3 bases are TGTGCCAGCAGCCAGGTCGGGGGGGAGCAGTTCTTC. This translates into CASSQVGGEQFF.

This clonotype was detected ten times or more. The chain joins TRBV5-6 to TRBJ1-5; D call uncertain. Germline CDR1 SGHDT, CDR2 YYEEEE. Trimming shortened V by 3 bases and J by 5 bases, and 12 bases separated the two germline ends. The CDR3 has 14 amino acids. Here the CDR3 reads CASSSQESYQPQHF. The CDR3 DNA follows: TGTGCCAGCAGCTCCCAGGAGTCTTATCAGCCCCAGCATTTT.